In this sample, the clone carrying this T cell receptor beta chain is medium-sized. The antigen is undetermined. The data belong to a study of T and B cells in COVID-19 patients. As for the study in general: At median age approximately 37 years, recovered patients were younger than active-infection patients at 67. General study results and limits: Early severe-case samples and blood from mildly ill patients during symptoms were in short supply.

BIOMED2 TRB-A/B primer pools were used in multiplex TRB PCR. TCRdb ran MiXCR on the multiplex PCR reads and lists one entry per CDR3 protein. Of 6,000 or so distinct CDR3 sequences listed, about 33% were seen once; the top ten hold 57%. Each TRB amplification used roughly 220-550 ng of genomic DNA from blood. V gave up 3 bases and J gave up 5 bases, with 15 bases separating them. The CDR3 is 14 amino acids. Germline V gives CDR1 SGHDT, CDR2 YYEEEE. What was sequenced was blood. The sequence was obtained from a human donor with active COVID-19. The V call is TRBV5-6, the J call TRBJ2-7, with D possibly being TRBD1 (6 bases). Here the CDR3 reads CASSSTGIQHEQYF. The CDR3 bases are TGTGCCAGCAGCTCCACAGGGATTCAACACGAGCAGTACTTC.